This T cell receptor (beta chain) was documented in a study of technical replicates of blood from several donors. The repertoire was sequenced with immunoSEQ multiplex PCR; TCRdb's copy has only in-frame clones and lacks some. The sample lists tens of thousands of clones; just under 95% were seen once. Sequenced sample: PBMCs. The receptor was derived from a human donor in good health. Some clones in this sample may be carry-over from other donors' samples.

This chain's CDR3 is CASTRSSNTEAFF. The CDR3 region has the DNA TGTGCCAGCACCCGTTCGAGTAACACTGAAGCTTTCTTT. The chain employs TRBV6-5 and TRBJ1-1, with unresolved D. CDR3 size: 13 residues. The V end lost 7 bases, the J end lost 2 bases, and 11 bases lay between the germline ends. Germline CDR1 MNHEY, CDR2 SVGAGI.